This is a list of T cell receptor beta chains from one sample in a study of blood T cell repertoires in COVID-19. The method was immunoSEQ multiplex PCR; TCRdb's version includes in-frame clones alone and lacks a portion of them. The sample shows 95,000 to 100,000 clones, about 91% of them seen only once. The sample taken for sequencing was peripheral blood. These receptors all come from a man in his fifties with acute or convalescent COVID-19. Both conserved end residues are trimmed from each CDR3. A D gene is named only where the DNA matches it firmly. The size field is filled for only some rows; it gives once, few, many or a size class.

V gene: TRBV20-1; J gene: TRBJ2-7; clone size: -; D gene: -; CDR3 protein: SARDQYEQY
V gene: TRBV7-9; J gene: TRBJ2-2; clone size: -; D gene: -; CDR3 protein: ASQSRSSYTGELF
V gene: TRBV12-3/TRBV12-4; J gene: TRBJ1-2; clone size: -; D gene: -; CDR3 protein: ASSPVVDGGYT
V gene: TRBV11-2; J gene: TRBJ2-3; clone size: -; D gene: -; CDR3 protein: ASSPQRTGTDTQY
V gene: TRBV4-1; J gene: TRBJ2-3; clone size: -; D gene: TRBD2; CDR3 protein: ASSHLGGSGETDTQY
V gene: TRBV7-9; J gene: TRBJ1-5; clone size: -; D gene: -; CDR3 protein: ASSLGRGGDQPQH
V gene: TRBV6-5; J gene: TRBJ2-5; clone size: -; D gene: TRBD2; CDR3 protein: ASSPMTSGEETQY
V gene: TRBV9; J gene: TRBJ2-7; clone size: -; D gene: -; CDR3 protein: ASSATGSLVEQY
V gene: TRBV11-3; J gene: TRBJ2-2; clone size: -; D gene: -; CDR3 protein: ASSPGGPGELF
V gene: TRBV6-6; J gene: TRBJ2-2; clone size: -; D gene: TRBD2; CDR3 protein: ASSLSGTSGGLNTGELF
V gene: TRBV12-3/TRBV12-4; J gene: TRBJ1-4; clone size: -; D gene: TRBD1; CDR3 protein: ASQQGAREKLF
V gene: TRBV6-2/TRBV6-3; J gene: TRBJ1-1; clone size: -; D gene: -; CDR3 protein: ASSLPGVNTEAF
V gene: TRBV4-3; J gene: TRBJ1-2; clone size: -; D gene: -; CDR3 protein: ASSQGGEGYGYT
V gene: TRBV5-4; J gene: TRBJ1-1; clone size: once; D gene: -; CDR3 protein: ASSLYADTEAF
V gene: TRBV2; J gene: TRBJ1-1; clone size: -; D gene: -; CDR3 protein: ASSEVGGNTEAF
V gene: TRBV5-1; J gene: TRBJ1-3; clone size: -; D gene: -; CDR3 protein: ASSLEGVRGSGNTIY
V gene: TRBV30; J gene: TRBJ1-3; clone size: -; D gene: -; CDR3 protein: AWSGYNTGWAGNTIY
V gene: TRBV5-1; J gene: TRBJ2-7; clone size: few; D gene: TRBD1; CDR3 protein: ASSLGPGGYEQY
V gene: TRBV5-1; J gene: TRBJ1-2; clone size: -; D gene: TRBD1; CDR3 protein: ASSPWGQSNYGYT
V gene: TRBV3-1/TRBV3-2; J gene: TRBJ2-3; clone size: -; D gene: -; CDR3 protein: ASSQVPGRADTQY
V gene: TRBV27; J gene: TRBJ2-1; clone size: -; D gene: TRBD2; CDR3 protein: ASKPGLGNARDEQF
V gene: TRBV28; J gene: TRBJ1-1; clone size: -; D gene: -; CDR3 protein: ASSWGVDEAF
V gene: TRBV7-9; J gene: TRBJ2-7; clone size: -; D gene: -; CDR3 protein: ASSLVIGASYEQY
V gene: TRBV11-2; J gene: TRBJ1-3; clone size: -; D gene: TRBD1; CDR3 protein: ASSLAGGSGNTIY
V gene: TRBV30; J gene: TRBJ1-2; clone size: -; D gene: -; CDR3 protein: AWIIYGYT
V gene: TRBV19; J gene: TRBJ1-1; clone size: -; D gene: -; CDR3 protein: ASSFLGGVTEAF
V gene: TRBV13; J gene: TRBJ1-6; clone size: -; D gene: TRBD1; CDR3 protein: ASSSRDRALSGSPLH
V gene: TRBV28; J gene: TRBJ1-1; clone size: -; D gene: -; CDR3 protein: ASSLAGGKAF
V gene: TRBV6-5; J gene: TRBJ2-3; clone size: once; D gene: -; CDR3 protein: ASTLLGTDTDTQY
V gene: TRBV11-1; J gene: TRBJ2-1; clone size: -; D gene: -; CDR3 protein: ASSLDSMATAQF
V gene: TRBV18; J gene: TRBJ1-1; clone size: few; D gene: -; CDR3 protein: ASSPMTMTTEAF
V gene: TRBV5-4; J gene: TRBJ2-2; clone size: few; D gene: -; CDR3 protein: ASSPSGWRNTGELF
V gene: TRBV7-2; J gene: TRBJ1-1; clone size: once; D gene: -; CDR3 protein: ASSLEFMNTEAF
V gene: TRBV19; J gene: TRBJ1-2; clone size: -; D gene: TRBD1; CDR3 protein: ASTEPQGSGGYT
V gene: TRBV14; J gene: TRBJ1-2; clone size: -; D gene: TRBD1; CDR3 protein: ASSQDPRDSPNYGYT
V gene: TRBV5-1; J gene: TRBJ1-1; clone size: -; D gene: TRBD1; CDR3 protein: ASSARPGQGSAEAF
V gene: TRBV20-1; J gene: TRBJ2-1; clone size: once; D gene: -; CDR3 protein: SASRGNEQF
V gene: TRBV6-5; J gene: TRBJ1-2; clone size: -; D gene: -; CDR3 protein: ASTPAGGRGYT
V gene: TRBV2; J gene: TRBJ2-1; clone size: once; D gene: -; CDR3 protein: ASSESEDYNEQF
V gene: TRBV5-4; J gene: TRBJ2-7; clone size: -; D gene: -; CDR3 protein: ASSSKDSGNYEQY
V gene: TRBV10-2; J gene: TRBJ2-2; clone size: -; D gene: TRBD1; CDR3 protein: ASTQMTGTANTGELF
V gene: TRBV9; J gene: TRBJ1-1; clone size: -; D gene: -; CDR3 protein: ASSTTEGTEAF
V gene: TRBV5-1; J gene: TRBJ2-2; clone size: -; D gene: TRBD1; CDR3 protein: ASSPVTGENTGELF
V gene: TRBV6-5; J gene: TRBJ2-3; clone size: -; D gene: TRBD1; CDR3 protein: ASGGQGGHTQY
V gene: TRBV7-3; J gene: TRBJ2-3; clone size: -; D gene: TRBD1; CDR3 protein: ASSPTGGGSDTQY
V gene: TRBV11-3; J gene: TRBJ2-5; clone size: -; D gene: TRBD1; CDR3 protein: ASSLGIGTGGRETQY
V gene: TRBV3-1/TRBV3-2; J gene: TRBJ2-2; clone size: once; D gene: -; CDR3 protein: ASSPYTLRGTGELF
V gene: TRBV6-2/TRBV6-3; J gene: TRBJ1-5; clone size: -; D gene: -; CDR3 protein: ASRPGQFNQPQH
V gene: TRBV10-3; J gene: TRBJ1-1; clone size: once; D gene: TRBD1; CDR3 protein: AISEGTGGLYEAF
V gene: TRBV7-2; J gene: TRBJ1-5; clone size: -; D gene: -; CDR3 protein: ASSLATGGNQPQH
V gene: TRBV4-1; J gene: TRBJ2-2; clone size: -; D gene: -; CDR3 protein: ASSQDPKVGRRDGELF
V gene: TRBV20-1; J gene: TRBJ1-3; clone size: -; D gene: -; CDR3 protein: SASDPSSGNTIY
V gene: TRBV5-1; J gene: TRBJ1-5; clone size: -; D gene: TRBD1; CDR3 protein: ASSLEGGQGQPQH
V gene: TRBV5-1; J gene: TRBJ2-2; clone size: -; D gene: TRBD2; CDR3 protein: ASSPSPSGVGELF
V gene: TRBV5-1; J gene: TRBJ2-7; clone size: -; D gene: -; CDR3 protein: ASSLEGVHEQY
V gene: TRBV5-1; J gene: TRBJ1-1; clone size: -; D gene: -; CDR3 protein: ASSLGLQGPNTEAF